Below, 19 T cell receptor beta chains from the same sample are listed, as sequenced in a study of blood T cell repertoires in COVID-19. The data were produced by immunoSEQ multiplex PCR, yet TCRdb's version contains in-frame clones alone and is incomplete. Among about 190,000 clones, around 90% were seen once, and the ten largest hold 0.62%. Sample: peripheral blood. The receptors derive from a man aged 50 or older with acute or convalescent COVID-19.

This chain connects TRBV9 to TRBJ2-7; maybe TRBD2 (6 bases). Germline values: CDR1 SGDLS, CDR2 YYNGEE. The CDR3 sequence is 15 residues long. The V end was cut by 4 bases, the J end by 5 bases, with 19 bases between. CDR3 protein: CASSPIGGLRHEQYF. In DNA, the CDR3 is TGTGCCAGCAGCCCCATTGGGGGGTTGAGGCACGAGCAGTACTTC.

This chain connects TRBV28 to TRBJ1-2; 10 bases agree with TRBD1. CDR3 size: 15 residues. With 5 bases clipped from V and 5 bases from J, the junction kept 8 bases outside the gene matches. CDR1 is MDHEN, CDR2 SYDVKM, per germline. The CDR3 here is CASSPYRTGGYGYTF. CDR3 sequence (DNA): TGTGCCAGCAGTCCCTACAGGACAGGGGGTTATGGCTACACCTTC.

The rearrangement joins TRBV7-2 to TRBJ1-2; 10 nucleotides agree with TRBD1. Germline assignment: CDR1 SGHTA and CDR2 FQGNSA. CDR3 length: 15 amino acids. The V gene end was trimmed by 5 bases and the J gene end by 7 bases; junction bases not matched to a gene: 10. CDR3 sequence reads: CASSTRQGAESGYTF. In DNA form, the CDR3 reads TGTGCCAGCAGCACTCGACAGGGGGCGGAAAGTGGCTACACCTTC.

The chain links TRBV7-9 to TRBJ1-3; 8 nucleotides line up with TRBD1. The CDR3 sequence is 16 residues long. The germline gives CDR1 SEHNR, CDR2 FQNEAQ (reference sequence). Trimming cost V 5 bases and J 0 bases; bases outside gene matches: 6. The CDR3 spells CASSPQGASSGNTIYF. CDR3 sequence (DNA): TGTGCCAGCAGCCCTCAGGGGGCTAGCTCTGGAAACACCATATATTTT.

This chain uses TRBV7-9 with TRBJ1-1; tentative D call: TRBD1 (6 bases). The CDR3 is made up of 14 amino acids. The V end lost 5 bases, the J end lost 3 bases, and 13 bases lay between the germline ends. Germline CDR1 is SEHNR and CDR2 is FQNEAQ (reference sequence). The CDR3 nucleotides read TGTGCCAGCAGCCCCGGACAGAGGGACACTGAAGCTTTCTTT. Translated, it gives CASSPGQRDTEAFF.

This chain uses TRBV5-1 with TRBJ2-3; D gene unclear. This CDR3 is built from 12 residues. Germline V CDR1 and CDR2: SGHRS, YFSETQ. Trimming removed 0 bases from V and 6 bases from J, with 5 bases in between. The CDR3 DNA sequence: TGCGCCAGCAGCTTGGATTCGGATACGCAGTATTTT. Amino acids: CASSLDSDTQYF.

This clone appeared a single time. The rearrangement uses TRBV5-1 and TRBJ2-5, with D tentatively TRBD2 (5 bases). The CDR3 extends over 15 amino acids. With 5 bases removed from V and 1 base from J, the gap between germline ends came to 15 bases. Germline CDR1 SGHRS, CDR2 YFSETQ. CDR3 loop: CASRSEGYAQETQYF. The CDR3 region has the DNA TGCGCCAGCAGGAGCGAGGGCTACGCCCAAGAGACCCAGTACTTC.

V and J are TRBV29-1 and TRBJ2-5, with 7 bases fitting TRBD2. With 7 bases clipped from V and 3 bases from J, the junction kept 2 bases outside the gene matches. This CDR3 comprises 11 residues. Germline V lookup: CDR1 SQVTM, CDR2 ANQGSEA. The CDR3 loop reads CSGAGEETQYF. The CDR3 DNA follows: TGCAGCGGTGCGGGGGAAGAGACCCAGTACTTC. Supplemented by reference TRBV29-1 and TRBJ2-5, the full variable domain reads SAVISQKPSRDICQRGTSLTIQCQVDSQVTMMFWYRQQPGQSLTLIATANQGSEATYESGFVIDKFPISRPNLTFSTLTVSNMSPEDSSIYLCSGAGEETQYFGPGTRLLVL.

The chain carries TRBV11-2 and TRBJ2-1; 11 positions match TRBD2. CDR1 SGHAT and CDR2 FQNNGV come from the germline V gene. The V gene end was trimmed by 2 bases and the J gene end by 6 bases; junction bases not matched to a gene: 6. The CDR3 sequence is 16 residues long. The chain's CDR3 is CASSLIPSGRSNEQFF. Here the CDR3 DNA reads TGTGCCAGCAGCTTAATCCCTAGCGGGAGGAGCAATGAGCAGTTCTTC.

DNA for the CDR3: TGTGCCAGCAGGCCCGGGACAGGGCGAGGAAACACCATATATTTT. Translating gives CASRPGTGRGNTIYF. V and J are TRBV7-9 and TRBJ1-3; the match to TRBD1 covers 9 bases. This CDR3 has 15 amino acids. V lost 6 bases and J lost 4; bases outside the gene matches: 7. CDR1 SEHNR and CDR2 FQNEAQ come from the germline V gene (reference sequence). The whole variable domain, filled in from reference TRBV7-9 and TRBJ1-3, reads DTGVSQNPRHKITKRGQNVTFRCDPISEHNRLYWYRQTLGQGPEFLTYFQNEAQLEKSRLLSDRFSAERPKGSFSTLEIQRTEQGDSAMYLCASRPGTGRGNTIYFGEGSWLTVV.

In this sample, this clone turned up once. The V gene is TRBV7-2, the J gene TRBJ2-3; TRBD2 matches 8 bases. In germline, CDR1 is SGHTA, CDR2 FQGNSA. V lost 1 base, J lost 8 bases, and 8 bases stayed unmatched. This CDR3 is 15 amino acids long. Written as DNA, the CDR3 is TGTGCCAGCAGCTTAGTACACCCACGGGAGGGTACGCAGTATTTT. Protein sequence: CASSLVHPREGTQYF.

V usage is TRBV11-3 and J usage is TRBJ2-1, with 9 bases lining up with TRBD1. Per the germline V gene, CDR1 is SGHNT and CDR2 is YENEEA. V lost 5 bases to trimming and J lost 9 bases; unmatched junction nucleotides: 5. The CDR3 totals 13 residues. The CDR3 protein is CASSRDRVSEQFF. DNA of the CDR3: TGTGCCAGCAGCCGGGACAGGGTATCTGAGCAGTTCTTC.

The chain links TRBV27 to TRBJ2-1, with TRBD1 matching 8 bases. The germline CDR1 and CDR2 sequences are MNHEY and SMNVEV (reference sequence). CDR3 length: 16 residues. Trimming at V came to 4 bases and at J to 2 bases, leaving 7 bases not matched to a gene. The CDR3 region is CASSYMDRATYNEQFF. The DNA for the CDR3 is TGTGCCAGCAGTTATATGGACAGGGCCACCTACAATGAGCAGTTCTTC.

The CDR3 nucleotides read TGTGCCAGCAGTCCCGACACGACCTACGAGCAGTACTTC. This encodes CASSPDTTYEQYF. V gene TRBV27 combines with J gene TRBJ2-7; no definite D call. The V end lost 5 bases, the J end lost 2 bases, and 10 bases lay between the germline ends. The germline gives CDR1 MNHEY, CDR2 SMNVEV (reference sequence). This CDR3 has 13 residues.

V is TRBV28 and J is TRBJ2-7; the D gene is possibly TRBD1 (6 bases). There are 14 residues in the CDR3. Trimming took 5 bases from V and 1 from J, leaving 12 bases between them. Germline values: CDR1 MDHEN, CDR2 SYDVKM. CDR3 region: CASSLPQGSYEQYF. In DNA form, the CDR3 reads TGTGCCAGCAGTCTCCCTCAGGGGTCCTACGAGCAGTACTTC.

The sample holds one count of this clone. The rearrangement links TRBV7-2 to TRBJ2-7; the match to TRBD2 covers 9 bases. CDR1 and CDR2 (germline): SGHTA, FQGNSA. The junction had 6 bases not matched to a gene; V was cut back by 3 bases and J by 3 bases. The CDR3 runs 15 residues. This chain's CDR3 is CASSFLSGRVYEQYF. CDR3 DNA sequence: TGTGCCAGCAGCTTCCTTAGCGGGAGAGTCTACGAGCAGTACTTC.

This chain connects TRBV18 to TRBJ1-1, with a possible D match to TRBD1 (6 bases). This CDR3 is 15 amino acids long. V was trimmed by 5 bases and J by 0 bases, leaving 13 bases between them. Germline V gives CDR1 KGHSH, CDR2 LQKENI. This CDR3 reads CASSTSDSMNTEAFF. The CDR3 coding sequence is TGTGCCAGCTCAACATCGGACAGTATGAACACTGAAGCTTTCTTT.

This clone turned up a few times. CDR3 region: CASSPVGRGGGYTF. CDR3 bases: TGTGCCAGCAGTCCCGTCGGTAGGGGAGGTGGCTACACCTTC. The chain employs TRBV27 and TRBJ1-2; D possibly corresponds to TRBD1 (5 bases). The germline V gene encodes CDR1 MNHEY and CDR2 SMNVEV (reference sequence). V was cut by 5 bases and J by 7 bases, with 17 bases left in between. This CDR3 comprises 14 residues.

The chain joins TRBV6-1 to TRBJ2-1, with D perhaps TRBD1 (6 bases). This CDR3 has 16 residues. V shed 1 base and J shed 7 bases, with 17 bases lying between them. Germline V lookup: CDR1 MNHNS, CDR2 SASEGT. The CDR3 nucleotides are TGTGCCAGCAGTGAAGACCCGGGATTACAGGGAAATGAGCAGTTCTTC. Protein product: CASSEDPGLQGNEQFF.